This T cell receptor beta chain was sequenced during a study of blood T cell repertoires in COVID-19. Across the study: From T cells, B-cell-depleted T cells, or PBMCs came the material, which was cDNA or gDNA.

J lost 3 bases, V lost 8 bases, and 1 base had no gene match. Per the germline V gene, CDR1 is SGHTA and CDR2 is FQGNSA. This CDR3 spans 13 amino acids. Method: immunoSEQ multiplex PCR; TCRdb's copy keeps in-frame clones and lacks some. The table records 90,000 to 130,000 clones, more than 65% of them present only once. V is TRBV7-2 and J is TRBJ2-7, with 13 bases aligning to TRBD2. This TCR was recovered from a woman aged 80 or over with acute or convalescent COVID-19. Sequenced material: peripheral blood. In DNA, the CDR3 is TGTGCCAGCGGACTAGCGGGAGTCTACGAGCAGTACTTC. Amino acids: CASGLAGVYEQYF.